Listed here are 19 T cell receptor beta chains from one sample, sequenced in a study of T cell responses to AZD1222 COVID-19 vaccine. The assay was immunoSEQ multiplex PCR, and TCRdb's table has in-frame clones only and misses some. The repertoire holds some 170,000 clones, with 85% to 90% as singletons. This sample comprised peripheral blood, obtained 28 days after the second dose of the MenACWY control vaccine. These receptors were taken from an adult who received the MenACWY meningococcal vaccine as a control.

As DNA, the CDR3 is TGTGCCAGCAGTTTGGCCTATCGGGACGTCGTGTTGACCTTC. Amino acid sequence: CASSLAYRDVVLTF. The V call is TRBV28, the J call TRBJ1-2, with a weak D call TRBD1 (5 bases). CDR3 length: 14 residues. Germline V gives CDR1 MDHEN, CDR2 SYDVKM. V was clipped by 3 bases and J by 14 bases, with 22 bases between them.

V is TRBV10-3 and J is TRBJ1-2; D is ambiguous. From germline, CDR1 is ENHRY and CDR2 SYGVKD. This CDR3 spans 14 amino acids. With 5 bases removed from V and 4 bases from J, the gap between germline ends came to 14 bases. CDR3 DNA: TGTGCCATCAGTCCCACGACTGCAGCCTATGGCTACACCTTC. Protein product: CAISPTTAAYGYTF.

CDR3 nucleotides: TGTGCCAGCAGCCAGGATTGGAATCAGCCCCAGCATTTT. As protein: CASSQDWNQPQHF. The chain employs TRBV12-3 or TRBV12-4 and TRBJ1-5; D is uncertain. V lost 6 bases to trimming and J lost 4 bases, with 10 bases between them. The CDR3 runs 13 residues.

This chain's CDR3 is CASSPGSRLFF. DNA for the CDR3: TGTGCCAGCTCACCAGGGTCGCGCCTGTTTTTT. This chain connects TRBV18 to TRBJ1-4; D is unresolved. This CDR3 comprises 11 residues. Looked up from germline, CDR1 is KGHSH and CDR2 is LQKENI. The ends were cut back, 2 bases at V and 14 bases at J, with 9 bases in the middle.

V and J are TRBV7-2 and TRBJ2-7; TRBD1 matches at 9 bases. The CDR3 loop spans 18 amino acids. With V trimmed by 5 bases and J by 0 bases, 14 bases remained unmatched. The germline V gene has CDR1 SGHTA and CDR2 FQGNSA. The CDR3 coding sequence is TGTGCCAGCAGCCCGCTTTTGGGACAGGGTTTTATCTCCTACGAGCAGTACTTC. This translates into CASSPLLGQGFISYEQYF.

The V and J genes are TRBV5-1 and TRBJ2-5, with TRBD2 matching over 9 bases. CDR1 and CDR2 (germline): SGHRS, YFSETQ. This CDR3 region has 15 residues. V dropped 3 bases and J dropped 2; count of bases not matched to a gene: 5. Written as DNA, the CDR3 is TGCGCCAGCAGCTCTACCCTAGCGGGACAAGAGACCCAGTACTTC. It translates to CASSSTLAGQETQYF.

Concerning this clone itself: Mismatch with germline at one junction end may stem from a read error. This sequence joins TRBV2 and TRBJ2-2; D is perhaps TRBD1 (5 bases). The germline gives CDR1 SNHLY, CDR2 FYNNEI. The CDR3 contains 15 residues. The CDR3, as DNA: TGTGCCAGCAGTTACACCCCAGGGAACGCCGGGGAGCTGTTTTTT. This translates into CASSYTPGNAGELFF.

This chain joins TRBV6-1 and TRBJ2-6; D is ambiguous. Germline loops: CDR1 MNHNS, CDR2 SASEGT. V lost 3 bases, J lost 3 bases, and 9 bases lay in between. CDR3 size: 15 residues. The CDR3 DNA follows: TGTGCCAGCAGTGATAAGGGCGGTGGGGCCAACGTCCTGACTTTC. This sequence encodes CASSDKGGGANVLTF.

This clone was detected only a few times. The rearrangement uses TRBV19 and TRBJ1-1; D is ambiguous. CDR1 and CDR2 (germline): LNHDA, SQIVND (reference sequence). The CDR3 is made up of 13 amino acids. V shed 7 bases and J shed 0 bases, with 9 bases lying between them. The CDR3, as DNA: TGTGCCAGTAATCAGTACATGAACACTGAAGCTTTCTTT. Protein: CASNQYMNTEAFF.

The chain has TRBV25-1 and TRBJ1-5, with D maybe TRBD1 (6 bases). Trimming removed 4 bases from V and 2 bases from J, with 9 bases in between. Germline CDR1 reads MGHDK; CDR2 reads SYGVNS. The CDR3 length is 14 residues. This CDR3 is CASSGHRGNQPQHF. For the CDR3, the DNA is TGTGCCAGCAGTGGGCACAGGGGCAATCAGCCCCAGCATTTT.

The chain joins TRBV4-1 to TRBJ1-1; D may be TRBD1 (5 bases). The CDR3 runs 16 residues. V dropped 0 bases and J dropped 10 bases, with 21 bases sitting between them. Germline V CDR1 and CDR2: MGHRA, YSYEKL. The CDR3 protein is CASSQDTLRDPPGAFF. DNA of the CDR3: TGCGCCAGCAGCCAAGATACGTTAAGGGACCCTCCCGGAGCTTTCTTT.

In DNA, the CDR3 is TGTGCCACTAAGGACCCGCGGGATTCTAGCTCTGGAAACACCATATATTTT. This encodes CATKDPRDSSSGNTIYF. The chain uses TRBV19 and TRBJ1-3; unclear D gene. Germline assignment: CDR1 LNHDA and CDR2 SQIVND (reference sequence). V shed 10 bases and J shed 0 bases, with 22 bases lying between them. The CDR3 is 17 residues long.

This clone appeared a few times. The chain recombines TRBV2 with TRBJ2-7; D is perhaps TRBD2 (5 bases). The V and J ends lost 1 base and 9 bases respectively, with 19 bases between them. The CDR3 runs to 15 residues. CDR1 and CDR2 from the germline V gene are SNHLY and FYNNEI. CDR3 DNA sequence: TGTGCCAGCAGTGAAGGGACTCCCATTGTACTTGTGCAGTACTTC. Residues: CASSEGTPIVLVQYF.

The chain employs TRBV28 and TRBJ2-7; 7 bases match TRBD1. The germline gives CDR1 MDHEN, CDR2 SYDVKM. V shed 5 bases, J shed 2 bases, and the junction held 12 bases outside the gene matches. The CDR3 consists of 16 residues. The CDR3 DNA is TGTGCCAGCAGTGGAAGGGGGCGGCCGATCCCCTACGAGCAGTACTTC. Translating gives CASSGRGRPIPYEQYF.

The gene calls are TRBV7-9 and TRBJ1-1, with D unresolved. From germline, CDR1 is SEHNR and CDR2 FQNEAQ (reference sequence). The CDR3 length is 11 residues. The V end lost 5 bases, the J end lost 6 bases, and 7 bases lay between the germline ends. The DNA for the CDR3 is TGTGCCAGCAGCCGGAGTCCTGAAGCTTTCTTT. Translated: CASSRSPEAFF. Using reference TRBV7-9 and TRBJ1-1 for the parts outside the CDR3, the full variable domain is DTGVSQNPRHKITKRGQNVTFRCDPISEHNRLYWYRQTLGQGPEFLTYFQNEAQLEKSRLLSDRFSAERPKGSFSTLEIQRTEQGDSAMYLCASSRSPEAFFGQGTRLTVV.

The chain combines TRBV28 with TRBJ1-2; D is perhaps TRBD1 (5 bases). Germline values: CDR1 MDHEN, CDR2 SYDVKM. This CDR3 is 13 amino acids long. Trimming stripped 6 bases from V and 8 bases from J, with 16 bases between. The CDR3 DNA follows: TGTGCCAGCAGGCGCCAGGGCGATGGCGGCTACACCTTC. Its protein product is CASRRQGDGGYTF.

The rearrangement uses TRBV30 and TRBJ1-2; possibly TRBD1 for D (6 bases). Germline values: CDR1 GTSNPN, CDR2 SVGIG (reference sequence). This CDR3 region has 12 residues. The V end was cut by 4 bases, the J end by 4 bases, with 10 bases between. For the CDR3, the DNA is TGTGCCTGGACGGACAGCTTCTATGGCTACACCTTC. Protein sequence: CAWTDSFYGYTF.

As DNA, the CDR3 is TGCGCCAGCAGCCAAGAAAGTGGTGTAGGGCACACCATATATTTT. Translating it yields CASSQESGVGHTIYF. The chain joins TRBV4-1 to TRBJ1-3; D remains ambiguous. The CDR3 extends over 15 amino acids. V was clipped by 0 bases and J by 8 bases, with 14 bases between them. The germline V gene has CDR1 MGHRA and CDR2 YSYEKL.

The V call is TRBV30, the J call TRBJ2-7, with TRBD1 matching over 11 bases. There are 14 residues in the CDR3. CDR1 GTSNPN and CDR2 SVGIG come from the germline V gene (reference sequence). The V segment lost 2 bases and the J segment 5 bases; nucleotides outside the gene matches: 5. The CDR3, as DNA: TGTGCCTGGAGTATGGGACAGGGGGAACACGAGCAGTACTTC. As protein: CAWSMGQGEHEQYF.